Following are 11 T cell receptor beta chains from one sample sequenced in a study of CD8+ T cells in alopecia areata. Treatment specified: oral pan-JAK inhibitor, 5-10 mg twice daily. As the sequencing template, cDNA was produced by extracting RNA and reverse transcribing it. Profiling relied on immunoSEQ multiplex PCR, and the TCRdb table lists in-frame clones only, not all of them. The sample lists about 200,000 clones, 64% occurring once. Sequencing used CD4+ T cells sorted from blood, obtained around week 50, from a patient treated with tofacitinib. The receptors were gathered from a human donor with alopecia areata.

The chain carries TRBV30 and TRBJ2-1; D is tentatively TRBD1 or TRBD2 (5 bases each). Germline V gene sequence: CDR1 GTSNPN, CDR2 SVGIG (reference sequence). The CDR3 consists of 14 residues. V dropped 0 bases and J dropped 7 bases, with 13 bases sitting between them. CDR3 sequence (DNA): TGTGCCTGGAGTGTGATTCTCAGGGAGAATGAGCAGTTCTTC. Residues: CAWSVILRENEQFF.

V gene TRBV6-5 combines with J gene TRBJ1-2; TRBD1 matches 7 bases. The J segment lost 8 bases and the V segment lost 6 bases, leaving 6 bases of the junction unmatched. The germline gives CDR1 MNHEY, CDR2 SVGAGI. This CDR3 has 12 amino acids. CDR3 region: CASRGRQGGYTF. CDR3 nucleotide sequence: TGTGCCAGCAGAGGTAGACAGGGAGGCTACACCTTC.

The V call is TRBV6-5, the J call TRBJ2-5, with 9 nucleotides matching TRBD2. This CDR3 has 16 residues. Trimming cost V 2 bases and J 0 bases; bases outside gene matches: 4. Per the germline V gene, CDR1 is MNHEY and CDR2 is SVGAGI. The CDR3 DNA follows: TGTGCCAGCAGTTACACTAGCGGGCGGAACCAAGAGACCCAGTACTTC. It specifies CASSYTSGRNQETQYF.

As regards this clone: Other nucleotide sequences from this sample produce the same CDR3. The rearrangement joins TRBV27 to TRBJ2-6; tentatively, D is TRBD1 (6 bases). Germline-derived CDR1 and CDR2 are MNHEY and SMNVEV (reference sequence). This CDR3 spans 15 amino acids. V lost 2 bases and J 1 base, leaving 6 bases between the germline ends. The CDR3 region has the DNA TGTGCCAGCAGTTTAACAGGGTCTGGGGCCAACGTCCTGACTTTC. Its translation is CASSLTGSGANVLTF.

The chain links TRBV27 to TRBJ1-4, with TRBD1 matching 7 bases. CDR3 length: 15 amino acids. In germline, CDR1 is MNHEY, CDR2 SMNVEV (reference sequence). The trim removed 8 bases at V and 7 bases at J, leaving 13 bases unmatched. This CDR3 reads CASYNSATGSEKLFF. In nucleotides, the CDR3 is TGTGCCAGCTATAACTCAGCGACAGGGAGTGAAAAACTGTTTTTT.

The table lists this clone with a count of one. V usage is TRBV7-9 and J usage is TRBJ1-6, with D uncertain. This CDR3 region has 13 residues. V shed 1 base and J shed 7 bases, with 5 bases lying between them. Germline lookup yields CDR1 SEHNR and CDR2 FQNEAQ (reference sequence). The CDR3 bases are TGTGCCAGCAGCTTAGATGGCAATTCACCCCTCCACTTT. As protein: CASSLDGNSPLHF. The variable domain in full, completed from reference TRBV7-9 and TRBJ1-6, reads DTGVSQNPRHKITKRGQNVTFRCDPISEHNRLYWYRQTLGQGPEFLTYFQNEAQLEKSRLLSDRFSAERPKGSFSTLEIQRTEQGDSAMYLCASSLDGNSPLHFGNGTRLTVT.

The chain recombines TRBV29-1 with TRBJ1-2; a possible D gene is TRBD1 (6 bases). Per germline, CDR1 SQVTM and CDR2 ANQGSEA. With 4 bases removed from V and 2 bases from J, the gap between germline ends came to 23 bases. This CDR3 has 17 residues. The CDR3 nucleotides are TGCAGCGTTGCGGAGGGGGTCTTAAGGGTGTACAACTATGGCTACACCTTC. Protein: CSVAEGVLRVYNYGYTF.

V usage is TRBV2 and J usage is TRBJ1-1; D gene unclear. This CDR3 has 13 residues. V dropped 6 bases and J dropped 2 bases, with 10 bases sitting between them. Germline values: CDR1 SNHLY, CDR2 FYNNEI. CDR3 amino acids: CASSNKINTEAFF. The CDR3 DNA reads as TGTGCCAGCAGCAACAAAATTAACACTGAAGCTTTCTTT.

The gene calls are TRBV29-1 and TRBJ1-2; D is perhaps TRBD1 (5 bases). The CDR3 length is 12 residues. CDR1 SQVTM and CDR2 ANQGSEA come from the germline V gene. V shed 2 bases and J shed 8 bases, with 12 bases lying between them. The CDR3 bases are TGCAGCGTTGAAATCCCGGGGGGAGGCTACACCTTC. Translated: CSVEIPGGGYTF.

This rearrangement joins TRBV29-1 to TRBJ2-2, with D hard to call. Germline V CDR1 and CDR2: SQVTM, ANQGSEA. Trimming took 5 bases from V and 6 from J, leaving 10 bases between them. This CDR3 contains 12 residues. The CDR3 DNA reads as TGCAGCGTTCGACCCTTCGCCGGGGAGCTGTTTTTT. Its protein product is CSVRPFAGELFF.

The chain recombines TRBV29-1 with TRBJ1-1; perhaps TRBD1 as D (5 bases). Between the trimmed V and J ends, which lost 7 bases and 1 base, there was a span of 16 bases. This CDR3 has 14 residues. From germline, CDR1 is SQVTM and CDR2 ANQGSEA. The CDR3 region is CSAPTGLSNTEAFF. CDR3 in DNA: TGCAGCGCACCAACGGGGCTCTCGAACACTGAAGCTTTCTTT.